These 20 T cell receptor beta chains share one sample of origin, sequenced in a study of T cells in Graves' hyperthyroidism and ophthalmopathy. RNA transcripts provided the source from which TCR beta CDR3 regions were amplified. With the HTBI primer set, the TCR CDR3 went through a first round of RT-PCR. MiXCR, applied by TCRdb to the multiplex PCR reads, yields one record per CDR3 protein. There are some 500,000 distinct CDR3 sequences in the sample; roughly 24% occur only once, and about 11% lies in the top ten. Specimen: blood. The receptors were sampled from a woman in her 30s with Graves' ophthalmopathy.

This CDR3 is CASSLSSGGLEQYF. In DNA form, the CDR3 reads TGTGCCAGCAGCTTATCTAGCGGGGGGCTTGAGCAGTACTTC. The rearrangement joins TRBV13 to TRBJ2-7; 11 bases align to TRBD2. CDR1 PRHDT and CDR2 FYEKMQ come from the germline V gene (reference sequence). This CDR3 region has 14 residues. J lost 7 bases, V lost 2 bases, and 4 bases had no gene match. Supplemented by reference TRBV13 and TRBJ2-7, the full variable domain reads AAGVIQSPRHLIKEKRETATLKCYPIPRHDTVYWYQQGPGQDPQFLISFYEKMQSDKGSIPDRFSAQQFSDYHSELNMSSLELGDSALYFCASSLSSGGLEQYFGPGTRLTVT.

The rearrangement links TRBV12-3 or TRBV12-4 to TRBJ1-1, with 8 bases lining up with TRBD1. V shed 6 bases, J shed 6 bases, and the junction held 15 bases outside the gene matches. The CDR3 is 16 amino acids. CDR3 nucleotides: TGTGCCAGCAGCCCTGTCGGACAGGGCAAAGAGGCTGAAGCTTTCTTT. It encodes CASSPVGQGKEAEAFF.

The chain joins TRBV12-3 or TRBV12-4 to TRBJ1-2; TRBD1 aligns across 7 bases. The CDR3 has 15 amino acids. With V trimmed by 6 bases and J by 2 bases, 9 bases remained unmatched. CDR3 bases: TGTGCCAGCAGCTTCACCGGGGGACAGAACTATGGCTACACCTTC. Its translation is CASSFTGGQNYGYTF.

This clonotype came up many times. The chain combines TRBV12-3 or TRBV12-4 with TRBJ2-7; 12 bases are shared with TRBD2. This CDR3 spans 17 amino acids. V lost 7 bases and J lost 1; bases outside the gene matches: 11. For the CDR3, the DNA is TGTGCCAGCACCAAAACCTTGACTAGCGGGGGTTCCTACGAGCAGTACTTC. As protein: CASTKTLTSGGSYEQYF.

This clonotype was counted ten times or more. This chain uses TRBV6-5 with TRBJ2-7; D ambiguous. The ends were cut back, 7 bases at V and 0 bases at J, with 10 bases in the middle. Germline-derived CDR1 and CDR2 are MNHEY and SVGAGI. CDR3 length: 13 residues. The CDR3 bases are TGTGCCAGCAAAGGCTTTAGCTCCTACGAGCAGTACTTC. It is translated as CASKGFSSYEQYF.

V is TRBV12-3 or TRBV12-4 and J is TRBJ2-5; either TRBD1 or TRBD2 may fit D (5 bases each). The CDR3 covers 14 residues. The V end was cut by 6 bases, the J end by 5 bases, with 16 bases between. CDR3 nucleotide sequence: TGTGCCAGCAGGATCCGGGACGGTGGGGAGACCCAGTACTTC. It translates to CASRIRDGGETQYF.

This clonotype was recorded many times. The V gene is TRBV2, the J gene TRBJ1-2; no clear D gene. The germline CDR1 and CDR2 sequences are SNHLY and FYNNEI. The CDR3 contains 12 residues. V was clipped by 8 bases and J by 1 base, with 8 bases between them. CDR3 sequence: CASRGVNYGYTF. As DNA, the CDR3 is TGTGCCAGCCGCGGAGTTAACTATGGCTACACCTTC.

This clonotype was recorded at least ten times. This chain connects TRBV11-1 to TRBJ2-2, with 9 bases that match TRBD1. The V and J ends lost 4 bases and 10 bases, in that order; junction bases with no gene match: 4. The germline gives CDR1 SGHAT, CDR2 FQDESV (reference sequence). This CDR3 has 13 amino acids. CDR3 protein: CASSWDRAMELFF. The CDR3 coding sequence is TGTGCCAGCAGCTGGGACAGGGCAATGGAGCTGTTTTTT.

This clonotype is a singleton in its sample. The CDR3 spells CASSEWTGGTEAFF. The CDR3 bases are TGTGCCAGCAGTGAATGGACAGGTGGAACTGAAGCTTTCTTT. The chain is built from TRBV6-1 and TRBJ1-1; TRBD1 agrees at 7 bases. The CDR3 extends over 14 amino acids. The V gene end was trimmed by 2 bases and the J gene end by 5 bases; junction bases not matched to a gene: 5. Germline V gene sequence: CDR1 MNHNS, CDR2 SASEGT.

In its sample, this clonotype was seen many times. This chain links TRBV11-2 with TRBJ1-1; no definite D call. Trimming pared 6 bases from V and 7 bases from J, leaving 15 bases between. In germline, CDR1 is SGHAT, CDR2 FQNNGV. The CDR3 has 13 residues. This CDR3 reads CASRPGFGIEAFF. CDR3 coding DNA: TGTGCCAGCAGGCCGGGGTTCGGCATTGAAGCTTTCTTT.

This clonotype was observed many times. This chain connects TRBV12-3 or TRBV12-4 to TRBJ1-1, with TRBD1 matching 11 bases. The trim removed 4 bases at V and 5 bases at J, leaving 3 bases unmatched. CDR3 length: 14 residues. The chain's CDR3 is CASSSRDRGTEAFF. CDR3 bases: TGTGCCAGCAGTTCCCGGGACAGGGGGACTGAAGCTTTCTTT.

This clonotype was seen at least ten times. The V call is TRBV7-2, the J call TRBJ1-5, with D unresolved. CDR3 length equals 14 residues. CDR1 SGHTA and CDR2 FQGNSA come from the germline V gene. V was pared by 4 bases and J by 7 bases, with 14 bases between. Here the CDR3 DNA reads TGTGCCAGCAGCTACCTATCGGTGGGACAGCCCCAGCATTTT. Protein: CASSYLSVGQPQHF.

This clonotype was observed a handful of times. The V and J genes are TRBV9 and TRBJ1-2, with 7 bases identical to TRBD1. V trimming: 4 bases; J trimming: 0 bases; junction bases outside the gene matches: 18. The CDR3 runs to 19 residues. The V gene's germline CDR1 is SGDLS and CDR2 YYNGEE. The CDR3 spells CASSFLPGTDLYSNYGYTF. The CDR3 bases are TGTGCCAGCAGCTTTCTTCCGGGGACAGATCTTTATTCTAACTATGGCTACACCTTC.

This clonotype was observed at least ten times. V gene TRBV10-3 combines with J gene TRBJ1-5; 7 positions agree with TRBD1. Per the germline V gene, CDR1 is ENHRY and CDR2 is SYGVKD. The CDR3 totals 15 residues. Unmatched junction bases numbered 6, after V lost 3 bases and J lost 4 bases. CDR3 nucleotides: TGTGCCATCAGTGAAATGGCAGGGGGAAATCAGCCCCAGCATTTT. This sequence encodes CAISEMAGGNQPQHF.

The rearrangement joins TRBV11-2 to TRBJ2-5; D gene ambiguous. Germline CDR1 SGHAT, CDR2 FQNNGV. V was clipped by 0 bases and J by 5 bases, with 10 bases between them. The CDR3 contains 14 residues. CDR3 bases: TGTGCCAGCAGCTTAGAGTTTGCCTCGGAGACCCAGTACTTC. Protein: CASSLEFASETQYF.

At least ten counts were recorded for this clonotype. V gene TRBV6-5 combines with J gene TRBJ2-5; D not resolved. Germline values: CDR1 MNHEY, CDR2 SVGAGI. This CDR3 has 14 residues. The V and J ends lost 5 bases and 5 bases respectively, with 15 bases between them. CDR3 in DNA: TGTGCCAGCAGTCGGCTCGTGGAACGGGAGACCCAGTACTTC. Its protein product is CASSRLVERETQYF.

CDR3 loop: CASKTGENSPLHF. CDR3 bases: TGTGCCAGCAAAACAGGGGAAAATTCACCCCTCCACTTT. The chain links TRBV6-1 to TRBJ1-6; TRBD1 agrees at 7 bases. V shed 7 bases and J 7 bases; nucleotides not matched to a gene: 4. Germline CDR1 is MNHNS and CDR2 is SASEGT. The CDR3 length is 13 residues.

The V call is TRBV12-3 or TRBV12-4, the J call TRBJ1-1, with D possibly TRBD1 on 6 matching bases. CDR3 length equals 15 residues. The V end was cut by 5 bases, the J end by 3 bases, with 16 bases between. The CDR3: CASSPRQVLDTEAFF. Written as DNA, the CDR3 is TGTGCCAGCAGTCCTCGACAGGTTTTGGACACTGAAGCTTTCTTT.

The chain combines TRBV11-2 with TRBJ2-5; D remains unclear. CDR1 and CDR2 from the germline V gene are SGHAT and FQNNGV. The CDR3 length is 15 residues. The ends were cut back, 7 bases at V and 4 bases at J, with 19 bases in the middle. In DNA form, the CDR3 reads TGTGCCAGCACCGATCGGCCGGCGACAACAGAGACCCAGTACTTC. Its translation: CASTDRPATTETQYF.

Many counts were recorded for this clonotype. The gene calls are TRBV19 and TRBJ1-1; D is unclear. V lost 4 bases and J 1 base, leaving 4 bases between the germline ends. The germline V gene encodes CDR1 LNHDA and CDR2 SQIVND (reference sequence). The CDR3 spans 12 residues. As DNA, the CDR3 is TGTGCCAGTAGTACAGGGAACACTGAAGCTTTCTTT. Translated, it gives CASSTGNTEAFF.